This TCR beta chain was obtained from a study of tumor-infiltrating lymphocytes in glioblastoma multiforme. General observations from the study: Unequal TCR RNA per T cell might skew measured clone sizes. The T cells in this sample were not sorted into functional subsets.

For this clonotype: Its specificity is unknown.

Three nested ARM-PCR rounds with V-beta and C-beta primers built TCRB libraries. These TCRB libraries lack any described unique molecular identifiers. Each CDR3 protein is one row after TCRdb ran MiXCR on the multiplex PCR reads. The sample has 10,000 to 15,000 distinct CDR3 sequences; 60% to 75% are singletons. The V gene's germline CDR1 is SQVTM and CDR2 ANQGSEA. The CDR3 is 16 residues long. The clonotype originates from a male donor with glioblastoma. Sequencing used brain tumor tissue. This rearrangement joins TRBV29-1 to TRBJ2-7; no definite D call. CDR3: CRVLDPRSPNQYEQYF. In DNA form, the CDR3 reads TGCAGGGTTCTCGACCCAAGGTCTCCCAATCAGTACGAGCAGTACTTC.